Described below is a single TCR beta chain sequence and its context. The sample belongs to a study of T cells in narcolepsy. Assay used: immunoSEQ multiplex PCR; TCRdb lists only in-frame clones, some missing. The sample lists under 35,000 clones; 82% were seen once. The ends lost 3 bases at V and 3 bases at J; junction bases unmatched: 11. Germline lookup yields CDR1 MNHNS and CDR2 SASEGT. The length of the CDR3 is 16 residues. This TCR was sampled from a human donor with narcolepsy. The sample consisted of CD45RA- memory CD4+ T cells from PBMCs. The chain carries TRBV6-1 and TRBJ2-7, with TRBD1 matching over 7 bases. The CDR3 region has the DNA TGTGCCAGCAGTGATTCTTCGACAGGGTCGGGCTACGAGCAGTACTTC. It is translated as CASSDSSTGSGYEQYF.